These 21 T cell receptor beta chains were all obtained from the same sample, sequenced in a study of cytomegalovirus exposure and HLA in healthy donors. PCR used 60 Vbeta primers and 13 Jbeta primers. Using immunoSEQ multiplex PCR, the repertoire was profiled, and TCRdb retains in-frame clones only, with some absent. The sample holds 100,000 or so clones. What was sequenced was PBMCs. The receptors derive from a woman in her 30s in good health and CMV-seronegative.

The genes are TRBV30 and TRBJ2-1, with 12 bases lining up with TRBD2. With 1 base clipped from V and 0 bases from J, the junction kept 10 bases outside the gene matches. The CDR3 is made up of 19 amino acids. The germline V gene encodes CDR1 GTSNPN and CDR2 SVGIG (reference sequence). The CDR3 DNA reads TGTGCCTGGAGTGGCCGCACTAGCGGGGGGCTAAGCTCCTACAATGAGCAGTTCTTC. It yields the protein CAWSGRTSGGLSSYNEQFF.

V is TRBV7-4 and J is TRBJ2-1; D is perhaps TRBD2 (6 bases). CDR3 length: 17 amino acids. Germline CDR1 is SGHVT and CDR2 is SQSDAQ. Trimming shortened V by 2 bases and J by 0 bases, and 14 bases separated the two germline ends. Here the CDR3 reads CASSLRWGVSSYNEQFF. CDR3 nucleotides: TGTGCCAGCAGCTTAAGGTGGGGGGTGAGCTCCTACAATGAGCAGTTCTTC.

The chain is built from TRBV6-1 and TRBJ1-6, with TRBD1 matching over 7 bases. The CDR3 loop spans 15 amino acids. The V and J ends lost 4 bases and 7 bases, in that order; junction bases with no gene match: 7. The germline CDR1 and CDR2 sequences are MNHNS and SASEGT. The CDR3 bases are TGTGCCAGCAGTGGTCGGACAGGCCCGAATTCACCCCTCCACTTT. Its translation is CASSGRTGPNSPLHF.

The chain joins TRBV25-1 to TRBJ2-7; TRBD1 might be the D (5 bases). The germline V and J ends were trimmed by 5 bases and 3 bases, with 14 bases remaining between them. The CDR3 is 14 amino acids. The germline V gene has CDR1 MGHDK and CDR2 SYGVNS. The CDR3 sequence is CASSWKGLGYEQYF. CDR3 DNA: TGTGCCAGCAGTTGGAAGGGGCTCGGCTACGAGCAGTACTTC.

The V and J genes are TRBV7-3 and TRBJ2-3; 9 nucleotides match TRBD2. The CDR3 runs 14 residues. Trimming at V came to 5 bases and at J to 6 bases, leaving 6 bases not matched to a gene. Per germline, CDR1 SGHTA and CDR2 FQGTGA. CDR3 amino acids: CASSLEGTSDTQYF. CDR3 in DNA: TGTGCCAGCAGCCTAGAGGGGACTAGCGATACGCAGTATTTT.

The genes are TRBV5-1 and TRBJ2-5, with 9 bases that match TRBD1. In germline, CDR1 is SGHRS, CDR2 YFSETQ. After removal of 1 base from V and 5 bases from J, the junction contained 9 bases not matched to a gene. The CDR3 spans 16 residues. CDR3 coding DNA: TGCGCCAGCAGCTTGAGACTGAGACAGGGGGACGAGACCCAGTACTTC. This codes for CASSLRLRQGDETQYF.

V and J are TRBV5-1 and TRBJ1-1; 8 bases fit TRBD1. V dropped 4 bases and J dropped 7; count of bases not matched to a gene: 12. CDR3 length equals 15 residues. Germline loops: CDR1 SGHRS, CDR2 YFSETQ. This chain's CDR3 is CASSPNTGGYSEAFF. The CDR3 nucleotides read TGCGCCAGCAGCCCTAACACAGGGGGGTATAGTGAAGCTTTCTTT.

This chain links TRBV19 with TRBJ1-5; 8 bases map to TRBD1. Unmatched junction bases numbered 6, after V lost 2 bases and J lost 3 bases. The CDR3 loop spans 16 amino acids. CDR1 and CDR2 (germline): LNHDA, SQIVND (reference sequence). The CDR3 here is CASSITGGRFNQPQHF. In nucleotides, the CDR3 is TGTGCCAGTAGTATAACAGGGGGGAGGTTCAATCAGCCCCAGCATTTT.

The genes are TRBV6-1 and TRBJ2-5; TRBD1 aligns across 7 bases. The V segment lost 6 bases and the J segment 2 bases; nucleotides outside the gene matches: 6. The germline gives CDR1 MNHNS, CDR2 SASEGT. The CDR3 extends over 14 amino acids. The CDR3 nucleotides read TGTGCCAGCAGAACCGGGACAGCTCAAGAGACCCAGTACTTC. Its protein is CASRTGTAQETQYF.

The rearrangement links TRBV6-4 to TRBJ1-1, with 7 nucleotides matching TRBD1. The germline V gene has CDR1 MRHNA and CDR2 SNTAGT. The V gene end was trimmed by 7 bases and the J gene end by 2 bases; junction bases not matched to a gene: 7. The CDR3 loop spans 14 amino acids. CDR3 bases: TGTGCCAGCAAACGGACAGGCCTTAACACTGAAGCTTTCTTT. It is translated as CASKRTGLNTEAFF.

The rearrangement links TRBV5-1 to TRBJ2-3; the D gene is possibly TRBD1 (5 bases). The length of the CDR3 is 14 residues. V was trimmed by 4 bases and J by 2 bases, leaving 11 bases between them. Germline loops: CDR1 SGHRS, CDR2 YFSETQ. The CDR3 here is CASSAPDNTDTQYF. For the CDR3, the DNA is TGCGCCAGCAGCGCACCGGACAACACAGATACGCAGTATTTT.

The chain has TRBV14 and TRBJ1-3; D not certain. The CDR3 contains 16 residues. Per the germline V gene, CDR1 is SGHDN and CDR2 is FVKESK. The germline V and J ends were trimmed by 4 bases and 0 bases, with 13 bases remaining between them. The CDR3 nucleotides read TGTGCCAGCAGCCCGTGGGCCCTGAGCTCTGGAAACACCATATATTTT. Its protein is CASSPWALSSGNTIYF.

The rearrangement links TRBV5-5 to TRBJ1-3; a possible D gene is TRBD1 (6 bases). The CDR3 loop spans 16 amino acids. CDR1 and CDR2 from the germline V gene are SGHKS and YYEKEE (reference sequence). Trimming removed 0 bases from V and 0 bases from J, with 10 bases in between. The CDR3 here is CASSLADRTSGNTIYF. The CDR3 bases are TGTGCCAGCAGCTTGGCCGACAGGACCTCTGGAAACACCATATATTTT.

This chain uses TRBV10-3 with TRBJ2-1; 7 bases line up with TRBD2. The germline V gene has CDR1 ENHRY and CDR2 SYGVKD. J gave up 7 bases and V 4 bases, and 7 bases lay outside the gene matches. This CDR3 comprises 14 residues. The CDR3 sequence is CAISAGQGGNEQFF. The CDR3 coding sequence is TGTGCCATCAGTGCCGGGCAGGGAGGGAATGAGCAGTTCTTC.

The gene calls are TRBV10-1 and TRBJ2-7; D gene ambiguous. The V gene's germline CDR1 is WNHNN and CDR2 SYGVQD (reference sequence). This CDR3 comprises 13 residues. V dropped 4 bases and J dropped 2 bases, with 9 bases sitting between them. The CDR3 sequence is CASSVPRTYEQYF. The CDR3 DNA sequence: TGCGCCAGCAGTGTCCCGAGGACCTACGAGCAGTACTTC.

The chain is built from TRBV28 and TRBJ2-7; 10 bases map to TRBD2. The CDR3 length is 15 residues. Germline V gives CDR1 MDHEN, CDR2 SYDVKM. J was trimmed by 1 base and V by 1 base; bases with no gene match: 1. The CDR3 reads CASSLSLAGSYEQYF. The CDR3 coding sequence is TGTGCCAGCAGTTTATCACTAGCGGGGTCCTACGAGCAGTACTTC.

This chain's CDR3 is CASSPGRGATEAFF. CDR3 nucleotides: TGTGCCAGTAGTCCGGGCCGGGGGGCCACTGAAGCTTTCTTT. The chain is built from TRBV19 and TRBJ1-1, with TRBD1 as a possible D gene (6 bases). CDR3 length equals 14 residues. V was pared by 5 bases and J by 4 bases, with 14 bases between. CDR1 is LNHDA and CDR2 is SQIVND in the germline V gene (reference sequence).

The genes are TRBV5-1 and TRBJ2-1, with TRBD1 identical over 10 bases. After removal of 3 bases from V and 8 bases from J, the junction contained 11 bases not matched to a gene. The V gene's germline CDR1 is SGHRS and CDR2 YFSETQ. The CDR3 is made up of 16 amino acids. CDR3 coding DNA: TGCGCCAGCAGCTGGGCTGACAGGGGGCGGGCGGATGAGCAGTTCTTC. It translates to CASSWADRGRADEQFF.

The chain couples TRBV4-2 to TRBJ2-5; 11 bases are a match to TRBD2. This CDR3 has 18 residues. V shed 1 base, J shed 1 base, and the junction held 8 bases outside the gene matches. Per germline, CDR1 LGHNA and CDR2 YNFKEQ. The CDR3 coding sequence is TGTGCCAGCAGCCAAGCCGGTCTAGCGGGGGGTTTCCAAGAGACCCAGTACTTC. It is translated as CASSQAGLAGGFQETQYF.

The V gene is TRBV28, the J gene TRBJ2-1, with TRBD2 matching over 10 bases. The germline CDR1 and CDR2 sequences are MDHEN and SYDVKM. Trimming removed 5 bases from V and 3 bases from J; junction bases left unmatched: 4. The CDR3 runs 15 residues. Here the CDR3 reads CASSLSGRVYNEQFF. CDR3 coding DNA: TGTGCCAGCAGTCTAAGCGGGAGGGTCTACAATGAGCAGTTCTTC.

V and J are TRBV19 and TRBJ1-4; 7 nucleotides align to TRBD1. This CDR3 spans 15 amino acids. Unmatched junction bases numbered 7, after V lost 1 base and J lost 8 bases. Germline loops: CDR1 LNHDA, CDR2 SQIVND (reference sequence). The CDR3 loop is CASSIGGTGAEKLFF. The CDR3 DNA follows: TGTGCCAGTAGTATAGGGGGAACAGGGGCCGAAAAACTGTTTTTT.